Below, one TCR beta chain is given with its context. Its specificity is unknown. Researchers ran the PCR with 60 Vbeta and 13 Jbeta primers. The data were produced by immunoSEQ multiplex PCR, yet TCRdb's version contains in-frame clones alone and is incomplete. This sample carries 110,000 to 150,000 clones, just under 85% of them seen once, and the ten largest clones take approximately 9.7%. The data derive from a study of cytomegalovirus exposure and HLA in healthy donors. General study findings and limits: Researchers catalogued about 150 TCR beta chains as cytomegalovirus-associated.

CDR1 is MDHEN, CDR2 SYDVKM, per germline. This CDR3 region has 13 residues. V lost 7 bases and J 7 bases, leaving 16 bases between the germline ends. This receptor was identified in a woman aged 60 to 75 in good health and CMV-seropositive. This sequence joins TRBV28 and TRBJ2-5; D is undetermined. Sequenced sample: PBMCs. DNA of the CDR3: TGTGCCAGCACCAAAGCCCGGTCGGGGACCCAGTACTTC. Its protein product is CASTKARSGTQYF.